This TCR beta chain was identified during a study of blood T cell repertoires in COVID-19. About the research overall: The United States, Italy and Spain supplied acute and convalescent COVID-19 samples. Sample material is recorded as cDNA or gDNA derived from T cells, B-cell-depleted T cells, or PBMCs.

Original methodology: Amplification of reference gene primers provided the estimated nucleated cell counts. Libraries were prepared by immunoSEQ multiplex PCR; TCRdb keeps only in-frame clonotypes and omits some of them. That table supplies the V and J calls and clone size; D and trimming were determined from the DNA. Of approximately 150,000 clones detected, roughly 86% appear once; the ten largest clones hold less than 5%. Specimen: peripheral blood. This sequence was found in a woman aged 55 to 70 who had recovered from COVID-19.

The CDR3 bases are TGTGCCAGCAGTTTTGCCCCGAAAACAAATAATTCACCCCTCCACTTT. This encodes CASSFAPKTNNSPLHF. The chain employs TRBV2 and TRBJ1-6; D is unresolved. Germline V lookup: CDR1 SNHLY, CDR2 FYNNEI. The V gene lost 5 bases and the J gene lost 5 bases, with 16 bases spanning the gap. The CDR3 runs 16 residues.